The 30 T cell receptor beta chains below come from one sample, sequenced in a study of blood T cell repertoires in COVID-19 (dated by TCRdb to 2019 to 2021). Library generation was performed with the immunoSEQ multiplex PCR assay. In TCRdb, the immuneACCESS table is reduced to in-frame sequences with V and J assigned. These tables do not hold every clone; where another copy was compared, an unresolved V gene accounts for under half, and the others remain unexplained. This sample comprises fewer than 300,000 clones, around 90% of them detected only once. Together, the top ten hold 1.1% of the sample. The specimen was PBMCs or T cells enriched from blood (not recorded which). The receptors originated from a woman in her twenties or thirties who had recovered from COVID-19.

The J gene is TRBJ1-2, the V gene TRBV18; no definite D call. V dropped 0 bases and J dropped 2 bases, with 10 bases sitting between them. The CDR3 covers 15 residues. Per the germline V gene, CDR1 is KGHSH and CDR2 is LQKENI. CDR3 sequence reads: CASSPPSLINYGYTF. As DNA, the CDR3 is TGTGCCAGCTCACCACCAAGTCTAATAAACTATGGCTACACCTTC. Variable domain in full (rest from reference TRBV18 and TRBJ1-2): NAGVMQNPRHLVRRRGQEARLRCSPMKGHSHVYWYRQLPEEGLKFMVYLQKENIIDESGMPKERFSAEFPKEGPSILRIQQVVRGDSAAYFCASSPPSLINYGYTFGSGTRLTVV.

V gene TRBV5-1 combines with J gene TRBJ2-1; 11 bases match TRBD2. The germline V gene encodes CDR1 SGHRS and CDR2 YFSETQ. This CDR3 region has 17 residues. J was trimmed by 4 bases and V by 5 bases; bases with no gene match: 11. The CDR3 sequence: CASRTTATSGMYNEQFF. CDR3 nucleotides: TGCGCCAGCAGAACGACTGCGACTAGCGGGATGTACAATGAGCAGTTCTTC. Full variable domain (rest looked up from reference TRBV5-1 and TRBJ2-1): KAGVTQTPRYLIKTRGQQVTLSCSPISGHRSVSWYQQTPGQGLQFLFEYFSETQRNKGNFPGRFSGRQFSNSRSEMNVSTLELGDSALYLCASRTTATSGMYNEQFFGPGTRLTVL.

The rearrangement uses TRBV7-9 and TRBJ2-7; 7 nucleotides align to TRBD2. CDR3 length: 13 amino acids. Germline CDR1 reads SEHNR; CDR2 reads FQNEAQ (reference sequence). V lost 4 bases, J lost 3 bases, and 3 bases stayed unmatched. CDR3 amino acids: CASSSGLYYEQYF. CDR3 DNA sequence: TGTGCCAGCAGCTCGGGACTATACTACGAGCAGTACTTC.

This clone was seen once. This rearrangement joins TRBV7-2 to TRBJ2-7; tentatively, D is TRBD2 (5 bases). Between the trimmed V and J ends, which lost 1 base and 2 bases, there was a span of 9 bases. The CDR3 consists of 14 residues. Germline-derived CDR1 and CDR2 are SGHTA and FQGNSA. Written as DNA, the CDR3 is TGTGCCAGCAGCTTAGATCTCGGGACCTACGAGCAGTACTTC. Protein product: CASSLDLGTYEQYF.

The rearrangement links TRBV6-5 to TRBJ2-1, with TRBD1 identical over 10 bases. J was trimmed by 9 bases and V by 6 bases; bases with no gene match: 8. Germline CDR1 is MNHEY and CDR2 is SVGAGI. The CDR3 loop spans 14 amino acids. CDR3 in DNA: TGTGCCAGCAGGAGACAGGGGGCAACGGGTGAGCAGTTCTTC. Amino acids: CASRRQGATGEQFF.

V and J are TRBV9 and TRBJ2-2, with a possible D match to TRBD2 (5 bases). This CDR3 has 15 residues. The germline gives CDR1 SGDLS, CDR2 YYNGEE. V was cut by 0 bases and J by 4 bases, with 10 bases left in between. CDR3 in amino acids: CASSVVQAGTGELFF. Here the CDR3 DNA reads TGTGCCAGCAGCGTAGTCCAGGCGGGCACCGGGGAGCTGTTTTTT.

CDR3 sequence: CASSLVLASNEQFF. The CDR3 DNA reads as TGTGCCAGCAGCTTAGTACTTGCGAGCAATGAGCAGTTCTTC. The genes are TRBV7-2 and TRBJ2-1; D is undetermined. This CDR3 is 14 amino acids long. Germline assignment: CDR1 SGHTA and CDR2 FQGNSA. V lost 1 base and J lost 6, with 10 bases in between.

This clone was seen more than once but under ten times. CDR3 DNA: TGTGCCAGCAGCCCTGACAGGGGGAATGAAAAACTGTTTTTT. It specifies CASSPDRGNEKLFF. The chain recombines TRBV7-2 with TRBJ1-4, with 9 bases fitting TRBD1. With 5 bases clipped from V and 5 bases from J, the junction kept 3 bases outside the gene matches. The CDR3 runs 14 residues. Germline V CDR1 and CDR2: SGHTA, FQGNSA.

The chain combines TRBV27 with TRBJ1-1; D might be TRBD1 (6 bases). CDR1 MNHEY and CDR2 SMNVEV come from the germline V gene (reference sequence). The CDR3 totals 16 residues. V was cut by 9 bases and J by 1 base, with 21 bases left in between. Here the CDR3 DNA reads TGTGCCAGACCAACAAATAACAGGGAAAGGAACACTGAAGCTTTCTTT. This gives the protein CARPTNNRERNTEAFF.

This CDR3 is CASSLRGPDTQYF. The CDR3 coding sequence is TGTGCCAGCAGCTTACGAGGTCCGGATACCCAGTACTTC. The chain uses TRBV7-6 and TRBJ2-5; the D is unclear. V was cut by 2 bases and J by 8 bases, with 12 bases left in between. The V gene's germline CDR1 is SGHVS and CDR2 FNYEAQ. The CDR3 runs 13 residues.

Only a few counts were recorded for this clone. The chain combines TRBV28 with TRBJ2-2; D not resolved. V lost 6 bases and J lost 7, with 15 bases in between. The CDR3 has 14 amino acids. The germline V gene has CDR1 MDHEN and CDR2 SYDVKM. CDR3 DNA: TGTGCCAGCAGCCCATCGTCCGCCAGCGGGGAGCTGTTTTTT. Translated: CASSPSSASGELFF.

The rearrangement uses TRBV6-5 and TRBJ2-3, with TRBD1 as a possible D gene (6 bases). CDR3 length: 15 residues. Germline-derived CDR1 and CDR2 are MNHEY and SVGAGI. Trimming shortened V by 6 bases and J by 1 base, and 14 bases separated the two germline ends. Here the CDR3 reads CASSLLRGGTDTQYF. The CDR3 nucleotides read TGTGCCAGCAGCCTCCTCAGGGGAGGCACAGATACGCAGTATTTT.

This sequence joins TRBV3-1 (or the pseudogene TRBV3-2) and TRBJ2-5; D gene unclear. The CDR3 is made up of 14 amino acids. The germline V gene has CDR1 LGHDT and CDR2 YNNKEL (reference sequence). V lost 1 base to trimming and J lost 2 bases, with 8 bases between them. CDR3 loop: CASSQGNSQETQYF. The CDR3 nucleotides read TGTGCCAGCAGCCAAGGGAACAGTCAAGAGACCCAGTACTTC.

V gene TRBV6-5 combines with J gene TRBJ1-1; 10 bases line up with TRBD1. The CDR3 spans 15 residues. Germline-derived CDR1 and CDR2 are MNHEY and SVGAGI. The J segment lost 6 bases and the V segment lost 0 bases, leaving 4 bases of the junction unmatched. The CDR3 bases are TGTGCCAGCAGTTACTCGGGACAGGGGAGAGCTGAAGCTTTCTTT. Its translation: CASSYSGQGRAEAFF.

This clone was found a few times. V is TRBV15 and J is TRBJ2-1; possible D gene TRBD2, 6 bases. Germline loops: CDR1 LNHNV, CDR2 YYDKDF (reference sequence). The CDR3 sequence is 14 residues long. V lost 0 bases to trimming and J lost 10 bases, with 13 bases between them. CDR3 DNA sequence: TGTGCCACCAGCAGAGATGGTTCGGGGGACGAGCAGTTCTTC. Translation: CATSRDGSGDEQFF.

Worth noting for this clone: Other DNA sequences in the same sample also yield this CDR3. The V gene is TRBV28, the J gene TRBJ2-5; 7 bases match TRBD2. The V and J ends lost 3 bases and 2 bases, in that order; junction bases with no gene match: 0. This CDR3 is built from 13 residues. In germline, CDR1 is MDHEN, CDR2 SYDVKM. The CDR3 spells CASSLGGQETQYF. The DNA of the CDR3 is TGTGCCAGCAGTTTGGGGGGGCAAGAGACCCAGTACTTC.

CDR3 sequence reads: CASSLNRGYSDTQYF. CDR3 bases: TGTGCCAGCAGTTTGAACAGGGGGTATTCAGATACGCAGTATTTT. J is TRBJ2-3 and V is TRBV27; 8 bases fit TRBD1. Germline CDR1 reads MNHEY; CDR2 reads SMNVEV (reference sequence). This CDR3 has 15 residues. Unmatched junction bases numbered 6, after V lost 3 bases and J lost 4 bases.

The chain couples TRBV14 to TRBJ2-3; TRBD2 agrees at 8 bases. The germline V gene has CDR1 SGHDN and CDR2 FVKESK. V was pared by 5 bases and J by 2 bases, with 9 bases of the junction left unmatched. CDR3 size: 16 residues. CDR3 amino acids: CASSLLRGGDTDTQYF. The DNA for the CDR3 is TGTGCCAGCAGCTTACTCCGGGGGGGGGACACAGATACGCAGTATTTT.

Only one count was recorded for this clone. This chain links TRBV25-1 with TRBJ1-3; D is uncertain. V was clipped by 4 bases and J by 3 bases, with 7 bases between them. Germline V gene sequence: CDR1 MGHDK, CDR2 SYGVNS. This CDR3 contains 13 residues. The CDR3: CASSVPVGNTIYF. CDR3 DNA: TGTGCCAGCAGTGTTCCAGTTGGAAACACCATATATTTT.

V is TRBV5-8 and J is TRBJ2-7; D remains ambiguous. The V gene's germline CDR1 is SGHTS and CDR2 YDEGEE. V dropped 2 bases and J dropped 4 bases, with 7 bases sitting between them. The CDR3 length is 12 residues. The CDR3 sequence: CASSFTAYEQYF. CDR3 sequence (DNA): TGTGCCAGCAGCTTCACAGCATACGAGCAGTACTTC.

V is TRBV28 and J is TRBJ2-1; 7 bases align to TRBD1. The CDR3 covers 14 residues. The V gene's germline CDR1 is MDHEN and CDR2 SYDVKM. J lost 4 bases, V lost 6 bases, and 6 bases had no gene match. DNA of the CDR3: TGTGCCAGCAGACACGACAGGGAGTACAATGAGCAGTTCTTC. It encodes CASRHDREYNEQFF.

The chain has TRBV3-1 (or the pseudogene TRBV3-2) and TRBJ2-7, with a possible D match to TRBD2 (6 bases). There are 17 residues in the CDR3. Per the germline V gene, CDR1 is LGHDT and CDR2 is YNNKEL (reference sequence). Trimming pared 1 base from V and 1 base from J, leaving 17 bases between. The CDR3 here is CASSQGLAWDFSYEQYF. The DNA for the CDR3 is TGTGCCAGCAGCCAAGGTCTTGCATGGGACTTTTCCTACGAGCAGTACTTC.

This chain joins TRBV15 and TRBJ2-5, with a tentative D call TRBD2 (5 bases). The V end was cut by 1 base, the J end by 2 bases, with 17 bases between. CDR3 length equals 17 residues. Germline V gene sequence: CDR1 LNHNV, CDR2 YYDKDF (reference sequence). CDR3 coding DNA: TGTGCCACCAGCAGAGGGCCCAGCAGGACGGGGCAAGAGACCCAGTACTTC. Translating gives CATSRGPSRTGQETQYF.

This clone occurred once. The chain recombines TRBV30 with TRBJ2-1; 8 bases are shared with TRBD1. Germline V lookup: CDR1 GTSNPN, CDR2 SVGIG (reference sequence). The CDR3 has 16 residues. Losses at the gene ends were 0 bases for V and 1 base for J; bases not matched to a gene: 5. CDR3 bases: TGTGCCTGGAGTGTACTAGGACAGGGTTCCTACAATGAGCAGTTCTTC. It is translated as CAWSVLGQGSYNEQFF.

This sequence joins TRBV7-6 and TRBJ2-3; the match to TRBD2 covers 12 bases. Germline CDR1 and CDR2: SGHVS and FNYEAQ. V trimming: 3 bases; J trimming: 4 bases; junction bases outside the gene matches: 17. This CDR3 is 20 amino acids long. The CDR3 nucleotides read TGTGCCAGCAGCTTCCCCTTCAACGGGACTAGCGGGCCCGAGGCAGATACGCAGTATTTT. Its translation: CASSFPFNGTSGPEADTQYF.

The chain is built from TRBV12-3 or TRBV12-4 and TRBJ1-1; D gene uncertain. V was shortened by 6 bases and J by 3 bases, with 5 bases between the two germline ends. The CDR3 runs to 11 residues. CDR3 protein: CASSRDTEAFF. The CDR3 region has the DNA TGTGCCAGCAGCCGGGACACTGAAGCTTTCTTT.

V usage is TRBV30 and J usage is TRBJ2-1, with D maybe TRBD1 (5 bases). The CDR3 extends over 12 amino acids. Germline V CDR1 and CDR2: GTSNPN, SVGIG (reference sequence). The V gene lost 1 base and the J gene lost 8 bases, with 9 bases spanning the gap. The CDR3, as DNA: TGTGCCTGGAGTGCCTCAGGGTATGAGCAGTTCTTC. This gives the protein CAWSASGYEQFF.

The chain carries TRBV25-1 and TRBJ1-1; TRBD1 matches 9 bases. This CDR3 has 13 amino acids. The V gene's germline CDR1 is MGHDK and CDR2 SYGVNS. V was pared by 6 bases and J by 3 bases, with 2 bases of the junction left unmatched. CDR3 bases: TGTGCCAGCAGCACAGGGGGCCACACTGAAGCTTTCTTT. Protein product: CASSTGGHTEAFF.

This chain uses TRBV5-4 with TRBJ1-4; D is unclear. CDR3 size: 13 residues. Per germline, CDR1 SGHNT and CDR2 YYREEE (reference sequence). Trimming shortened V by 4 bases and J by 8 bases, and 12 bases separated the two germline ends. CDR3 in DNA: TGTGCCAGCAGCGCGGGCCATACGGAAAAACTGTTTTTT. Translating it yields CASSAGHTEKLFF.

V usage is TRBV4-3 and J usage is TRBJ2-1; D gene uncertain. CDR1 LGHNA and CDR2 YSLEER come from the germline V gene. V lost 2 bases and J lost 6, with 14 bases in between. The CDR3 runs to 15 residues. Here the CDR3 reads CASSQTSRLINEQFF. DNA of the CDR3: TGCGCCAGCAGCCAAACCTCGCGCCTGATCAATGAGCAGTTCTTC.